Each of the 29 T cell receptor beta chains below was sequenced from the same sample in a study of blood T cell repertoires in COVID-19. Some clones are missing from TCRdb's copy, which holds only in-frame ones; the method was immunoSEQ multiplex PCR. The repertoire consists of 20,000 to 25,000 clones, with about 82% occurring once and the leading ten covering approximately 30%. The sequencing sample was made of peripheral blood. Receptor source: a human donor with active COVID-19. The donor label of this sample is uncertain.

Here the CDR3 DNA reads TGTGCCAGCAGTTACCCCCAGGGGAACACTGAAGCTTTCTTT. This gives the protein CASSYPQGNTEAFF. J is TRBJ1-1 and V is TRBV6-2 or TRBV6-3, with D perhaps TRBD1 (5 bases). The CDR3 length is 14 residues. CDR1 MNHEY and CDR2 SVGEGT come from the germline V gene. Trimming left V 2 bases short and J 1 base short, with 8 bases between.

This chain links TRBV4-1 with TRBJ1-5; the D is unclear. CDR1 is MGHRA, CDR2 YSYEKL, per germline. The germline V and J ends were trimmed by 0 bases and 3 bases, with 9 bases remaining between them. The CDR3 loop spans 15 amino acids. CDR3 DNA sequence: TGCGCCAGCAGCCAAGATTCAGCGCTCAATCAGCCCCAGCATTTT. Its protein product is CASSQDSALNQPQHF.

The rearrangement links TRBV6-5 to TRBJ2-1, with 9 bases lining up with TRBD1. The germline V gene has CDR1 MNHEY and CDR2 SVGAGI. The V and J ends lost 7 bases and 8 bases, in that order; junction bases with no gene match: 6. The CDR3 is 13 residues long. The CDR3 bases are TGTGCCAGCACTAGGACAGGGGTCGATGAGCAGTTCTTC. This translates into CASTRTGVDEQFF.

This sequence joins TRBV7-9 and TRBJ1-2; TRBD1 matches at 9 bases. Germline V gene data show CDR1 as SEHNR and CDR2 as FQNEAQ (reference sequence). V lost 6 bases to trimming and J lost 5 bases; unmatched junction nucleotides: 10. This CDR3 region has 15 residues. CDR3 protein: CASSLHSGQGYGYTF. DNA for the CDR3: TGTGCCAGCAGTCTCCACTCCGGACAGGGGTATGGCTACACCTTC.

This sequence joins TRBV3-1 (or the pseudogene TRBV3-2) and TRBJ2-3, with no clear D. Germline CDR1 and CDR2: LGHDT and YNNKEL (reference sequence). Deletions cut 0 bases from V and 0 bases from J, with 16 bases between. The CDR3 contains 18 residues. CDR3: CASSQDPGPALSTDTQYF. CDR3 coding DNA: TGTGCCAGCAGCCAAGATCCAGGTCCCGCCCTAAGCACAGATACGCAGTATTTT.

The V gene is TRBV15, the J gene TRBJ2-6; a possible D gene is TRBD2 (5 bases). Germline assignment: CDR1 LNHNV and CDR2 YYDKDF (reference sequence). The germline V and J ends were trimmed by 1 base and 2 bases, with 6 bases remaining between them. The CDR3 consists of 15 residues. CDR3 nucleotides: TGTGCCACCAGCAGAGCCGGGACTGGGGCCAACGTCCTGACTTTC. It codes for CATSRAGTGANVLTF. The variable domain in full, completed from reference TRBV15 and TRBJ2-6, reads DAMVIQNPRYQVTQFGKPVTLSCSQTLNHNVMYWYQQKSSQAPKLLFHYYDKDFNNEADTPDNFQSRRPNTSFCFLDIRSPGLGDTAMYLCATSRAGTGANVLTFGAGSRLTVL.

This chain links TRBV9 with TRBJ2-5; TRBD1 matches at 7 bases. CDR1 is SGDLS, CDR2 YYNGEE, per germline. V lost 2 bases, J lost 3 bases, and 4 bases stayed unmatched. The CDR3 is made up of 14 amino acids. The CDR3 here is CASSVGTVKETQYF. The DNA for the CDR3 is TGTGCCAGCAGCGTCGGGACAGTAAAAGAGACCCAGTACTTC.

This clone was observed once. The chain uses TRBV7-2 and TRBJ2-1; 8 bases match TRBD1. Unmatched junction bases numbered 8, after V lost 4 bases and J lost 6 bases. CDR1 is SGHTA, CDR2 FQGNSA, per germline. The CDR3 sequence is 15 residues long. The CDR3 spells CASSSSRGRGNEQFF. In DNA form, the CDR3 reads TGTGCCAGCAGCTCAAGCAGGGGGCGAGGCAATGAGCAGTTCTTC.

The gene calls are TRBV29-1 and TRBJ2-7; tentatively, D is TRBD2 (5 bases). CDR3 length: 11 residues. In germline, CDR1 is SQVTM, CDR2 ANQGSEA. Trimming cost V 2 bases and J 9 bases, with 11 bases left between them. Written as DNA, the CDR3 is TGCAGCGTTGAATCTCGGGGATGGCAGTACTTC. It codes for CSVESRGWQYF.

There are a few counts of this clone. The same CDR3 can be traced to other DNA sequences in this sample. The rearrangement joins TRBV12-3 or TRBV12-4 to TRBJ1-2; D uncertain. Trimming took off 6 bases at V and 8 bases at J, with 13 bases between the two ends. The CDR3 length is 12 residues. The CDR3 DNA reads TGTGCCAGCAGCCGGGATCGCGGGGGCTACACCTTC. Its translation: CASSRDRGGYTF.

This clone has only a few counts. The chain links TRBV15 to TRBJ2-1; 10 nucleotides agree with TRBD2. V was pared by 1 base and J by 1 base, with 4 bases of the junction left unmatched. This CDR3 region has 17 residues. The V gene's germline CDR1 is LNHNV and CDR2 YYDKDF (reference sequence). Here the CDR3 reads CATSRGLAGVSYNEQFF. CDR3 sequence (DNA): TGTGCCACCAGCAGAGGGCTAGCGGGAGTATCCTACAATGAGCAGTTCTTC.

The chain links TRBV3-1 (or the pseudogene TRBV3-2) to TRBJ2-1; 13 bases align to TRBD2. Per germline, CDR1 LGHDT and CDR2 YNNKEL (reference sequence). The CDR3 has 16 amino acids. V trimming: 4 bases; J trimming: 2 bases; junction bases outside the gene matches: 2. CDR3: CASSRGTSGAYNEQFF. The CDR3 nucleotides are TGTGCCAGCAGCCGGGGGACTAGCGGGGCCTACAATGAGCAGTTCTTC.

V gene TRBV19 combines with J gene TRBJ2-7, with TRBD2 as a possible D gene (6 bases). Germline CDR1 reads LNHDA; CDR2 reads SQIVND (reference sequence). CDR3 size: 15 residues. Trimming pared 6 bases from V and 7 bases from J, leaving 22 bases between. The CDR3 sequence is CASSNLRGVAIEQYF. The CDR3 DNA reads as TGTGCCAGTAGCAATTTGCGGGGTGTAGCGATAGAGCAGTACTTC.

The chain links TRBV29-1 to TRBJ2-7; 8 bases match TRBD1. With V trimmed by 4 bases and J by 3 bases, 8 bases remained unmatched. This CDR3 region has 14 residues. Germline CDR1 reads SQVTM; CDR2 reads ANQGSEA. CDR3 loop: CSVGRTGRSYEQYF. As DNA, the CDR3 is TGCAGCGTTGGACGGACAGGGAGGAGCTACGAGCAGTACTTC.

The genes are TRBV5-6 and TRBJ1-5; no clear D gene. CDR3 length equals 14 residues. The ends were cut back, 0 bases at V and 3 bases at J, with 7 bases in the middle. Germline V gene sequence: CDR1 SGHDT, CDR2 YYEEEE. Written as DNA, the CDR3 is TGTGCCAGCAGCTTGGGTCAGGCCAATCAGCCCCAGCATTTT. Amino acids: CASSLGQANQPQHF.

This clone was counted only a few times. The V gene is TRBV3-1 (or the pseudogene TRBV3-2), the J gene TRBJ1-4; D unresolved. V was pared by 4 bases and J by 8 bases, with 8 bases between. From germline, CDR1 is LGHDT and CDR2 YNNKEL (reference sequence). The CDR3 contains 12 residues. CDR3 DNA sequence: TGTGCCAGCAGCCTAATGCGAGAAAAACTGTTTTTT. Amino acid sequence: CASSLMREKLFF.

This chain links TRBV11-3 with TRBJ2-4; TRBD2 aligns across 7 bases. CDR1 and CDR2 (germline): SGHNT, YENEEA. With 5 bases clipped from V and 0 bases from J, the junction kept 10 bases outside the gene matches. The CDR3 consists of 17 residues. For the CDR3, the DNA is TGTGCCAGCAGCATTAGGAATCTAGCGGCAGCCAAAAACATTCAGTACTTC. It codes for CASSIRNLAAAKNIQYF.

The chain recombines TRBV5-5 with TRBJ2-7; 8 bases line up with TRBD1. CDR3 length equals 14 residues. Unmatched junction bases numbered 4, after V lost 1 base and J lost 4 bases. Per the germline V gene, CDR1 is SGHKS and CDR2 is YYEKEE (reference sequence). CDR3 nucleotide sequence: TGTGCCAGCAGCTTGTCAGGACAGGGATACGAGCAGTACTTC. It is translated as CASSLSGQGYEQYF.

V usage is TRBV11-2 and J usage is TRBJ2-7, with 10 bases matching TRBD1. Germline-derived CDR1 and CDR2 are SGHAT and FQNNGV. This CDR3 comprises 12 residues. CDR3 protein: CAAGTGDYEQYF. CDR3 nucleotide sequence: TGTGCGGCCGGGACAGGGGATTACGAGCAGTACTTC. Full variable domain (outside the CDR3, taken from reference TRBV11-2 and TRBJ2-7): EAGVAQSPRYKIIEKRQSVAFWCNPISGHATLYWYQQILGQGPKLLIQFQNNGVVDDSQLPKDRFSAERLKGVDSTLKIQPAKLEDSAVYLCAAGTGDYEQYFGPGTRLTVT.

The CDR3 is CASSPAEGSSYEQYF. CDR3 DNA: TGTGCCAGCAGCCCGGCGGAGGGCTCGTCCTACGAGCAGTACTTC. The rearrangement uses TRBV28 and TRBJ2-7; a possible D gene is TRBD2 (6 bases). This CDR3 has 15 residues. Trimming shortened V by 6 bases and J by 1 base, and 16 bases separated the two germline ends. Germline CDR1 MDHEN, CDR2 SYDVKM. Drawing the rest from reference TRBV28 and TRBJ2-7, the complete variable domain is DVKVTQSSRYLVKRTGEKVFLECVQDMDHENMFWYRQDPGLGLRLIYFSYDVKMKEKGDIPEGYSVSREKKERFSLILESASTNQTSMYLCASSPAEGSSYEQYFGPGTRLTVT.

This chain links TRBV7-9 with TRBJ2-1; TRBD2 agrees at 14 bases. The J segment lost 6 bases and the V segment lost 5 bases, leaving 15 bases of the junction unmatched. The CDR3 consists of 19 residues. Germline V lookup: CDR1 SEHNR, CDR2 FQNEAQ (reference sequence). CDR3: CASSPSGTSGSPRGNEQFF. The CDR3 DNA reads TGTGCCAGCAGCCCATCCGGGACTAGCGGGAGTCCTAGGGGCAATGAGCAGTTCTTC. The entire variable domain, with the rest obtained from reference TRBV7-9 and TRBJ2-1, is as follows: DTGVSQNPRHKITKRGQNVTFRCDPISEHNRLYWYRQTLGQGPEFLTYFQNEAQLEKSRLLSDRFSAERPKGSFSTLEIQRTEQGDSAMYLCASSPSGTSGSPRGNEQFFGPGTRLTVL.

The gene calls are TRBV27 and TRBJ2-1; 11 bases fit TRBD2. V shed 8 bases, J shed 5 bases, and the junction held 17 bases outside the gene matches. Germline CDR1 and CDR2: MNHEY and SMNVEV (reference sequence). The CDR3 extends over 18 amino acids. CDR3 protein: CASLPLTSGSVWDNEQFF. As DNA, the CDR3 is TGTGCCAGCTTACCTCTTACTAGCGGGAGTGTCTGGGACAATGAGCAGTTCTTC.

The table lists this clone with a count of one. The chain uses TRBV3-1 (or the pseudogene TRBV3-2) and TRBJ1-4; TRBD1 matches 8 bases. V lost 6 bases to trimming and J lost 8 bases; unmatched junction nucleotides: 11. Germline CDR1 reads LGHDT; CDR2 reads YNNKEL (reference sequence). CDR3 size: 15 residues. Written as DNA, the CDR3 is TGTGCCAGCAGACGACGCGGTGGACAGGGCGAAAAACTGTTTTTT. Its translation is CASRRRGGQGEKLFF.

The chain links TRBV6-6 to TRBJ2-7, with TRBD1 identical over 11 bases. This CDR3 contains 16 residues. Germline CDR1 reads MNHNY; CDR2 reads SVGAGI (reference sequence). The J segment lost 2 bases and the V segment lost 6 bases, leaving 9 bases of the junction unmatched. CDR3 in amino acids: CASSLTDRGLAYEQYF. The DNA for the CDR3 is TGTGCCAGCAGCCTAACGGACAGGGGGCTAGCCTACGAGCAGTACTTC.

The chain joins TRBV6-5 to TRBJ1-6; 8 nucleotides agree with TRBD1. The germline V gene has CDR1 MNHEY and CDR2 SVGAGI. Trimming at V came to 5 bases and at J to 7 bases, leaving 4 bases not matched to a gene. The CDR3 contains 14 residues. The CDR3 loop reads CASSKGQVNSPLHF. CDR3 DNA sequence: TGTGCCAGCAGTAAGGGACAGGTCAATTCACCCCTCCACTTT.

The chain has TRBV4-2 and TRBJ2-1; TRBD2 agrees at 9 bases. The CDR3 length is 16 residues. Germline CDR1 is LGHNA and CDR2 is YNFKEQ. V trimming: 0 bases; J trimming: 9 bases; junction bases outside the gene matches: 9. In DNA, the CDR3 is TGTGCCAGCAGCCAAGAAGCCGGGACTAGCTGGGGTGAGCAGTTCTTC. Translated, it gives CASSQEAGTSWGEQFF.

V gene TRBV15 combines with J gene TRBJ2-7; D is ambiguous. The length of the CDR3 is 14 residues. V lost 0 bases to trimming and J lost 2 bases, with 8 bases between them. Germline-derived CDR1 and CDR2 are LNHNV and YYDKDF (reference sequence). CDR3 sequence reads: CATSRDPVTYEQYF. In DNA form, the CDR3 reads TGTGCCACCAGCAGAGATCCGGTGACCTACGAGCAGTACTTC. Based on the CDR3 plus reference TRBV15 and TRBJ2-7, the full variable domain is DAMVIQNPRYQVTQFGKPVTLSCSQTLNHNVMYWYQQKSSQAPKLLFHYYDKDFNNEADTPDNFQSRRPNTSFCFLDIRSPGLGDTAMYLCATSRDPVTYEQYFGPGTRLTVT.

This chain uses TRBV5-1 with TRBJ1-2; TRBD1 matches at 8 bases. Unmatched junction bases numbered 7, after V lost 0 bases and J lost 6 bases. The germline V gene has CDR1 SGHRS and CDR2 YFSETQ. The CDR3 sequence is 15 residues long. CDR3 nucleotides: TGCGCCAGCAGCTTGGCCAACCAGGGGGCTGATGGCTACACCTTC. This sequence encodes CASSLANQGADGYTF.

The chain combines TRBV7-9 with TRBJ2-1, with unresolved D. The germline V gene has CDR1 SEHNR and CDR2 FQNEAQ (reference sequence). The CDR3 spans 15 residues. Between the trimmed V and J ends, which lost 1 base and 0 bases, there was a span of 7 bases. CDR3 nucleotide sequence: TGTGCCAGCAGCTTAGGTGCTAGCTCCTACAATGAGCAGTTCTTC. Translating gives CASSLGASSYNEQFF.